A selection of T cell receptor beta chains follows, all from one sample in a study of CD8 T cells in Susac syndrome. TCRdb re-called the immunoSEQ multiplex PCR reads through MiXCR, storing one row per CDR3 protein. The table has 80,000 or so distinct CDR3 sequences, around 94% seen once. Sequencing was performed on CD8+ T cells from PBMCs. All receptors come from a human donor in good health. CDR3s include the opening cysteine and the closing phenylalanine or tryptophan. A D gene is named only where the DNA matches it firmly. Expanded clones are given a class, and other clones once, few, many or no size at all.

clone size,J gene,V gene,D gene,CDR3 DNA,CDR3 protein
few,TRBJ1-5,TRBV7-2,.,TGTGCCAGCAGCTCCTTGGGCGGTAATCAGCCCCAGCATTTT,CASSSLGGNQPQHF
.,TRBJ1-2,TRBV28,.,TGTGCCAGCAGTTTACGGCCGGGGGCGACATATGGCTACACCTTC,CASSLRPGATYGYTF
.,TRBJ2-1,TRBV29-1,.,TGCAGCGCCCTGACAGGCTTTAATGAGCAGTTCTTC,CSALTGFNEQFF
.,TRBJ2-3,TRBV9,TRBD2,TGTGCCAGCAGCGCATGGGGGGGTGGCTCGACAGATACGCAGTATTTT,CASSAWGGGSTDTQYF
.,TRBJ2-1,TRBV2,TRBD1,TGTGCCAGCAGTGCCGGGACAGGGGCCTCCGGGGAGCAGTTCTTC,CASSAGTGASGEQFF
.,TRBJ1-3,TRBV9,.,TGTGCCAGCAGCGTAGCCCAGACCTCTGGAAACACCATATATTTT,CASSVAQTSGNTIYF
few,TRBJ2-1,TRBV10-2,.,TGCGCCAGCAGTGAGTGGGGGGCTAATGAGCAGTTCTTC,CASSEWGANEQFF
few,TRBJ2-5,TRBV6-1,TRBD2,TGTGCCAGCAGCCTAGCGGCTCAAGAGACCCAGTACTTC,CASSLAAQETQYF
.,TRBJ2-5,TRBV3-1,.,TGTGCCAGCAGCCAAGTGGGAACAGACCCTAGGGAGACCCAGTACTTC,CASSQVGTDPRETQYF
.,TRBJ2-6,TRBV7-8,TRBD1,TGTGCCAGCAGCTCCCCCGGGACAGCCGGGGCCAACGTCCTGACTTTC,CASSSPGTAGANVLTF
.,TRBJ1-5,TRBV15,.,TGTGCCACCAGCAGAGATTTGCGTTCTTCCGGCAATCAGCCCCAGCATTTT,CATSRDLRSSGNQPQHF
.,TRBJ1-1,TRBV10-3,.,TGTGCCATCAGTGAGGGGGGGACTGAAGCTTTCTTT,CAISEGGTEAFF
.,TRBJ2-5,TRBV20-1,TRBD2,TGCAGTGCCATAGAGGGACTAGCGGGAGGAAATCAAGAGACCCAGTACTTC,CSAIEGLAGGNQETQYF
.,TRBJ2-7,TRBV7-2,TRBD2,TGTGCCAGCAGCTTCACTAGCGGGGGCTCCTACGAGCAGTACTTC,CASSFTSGGSYEQYF
.,TRBJ2-1,TRBV4-2,.,TGTGCCAGCAGCCAAGATCAGGGGGGTTACAATGAGCAGTTCTTC,CASSQDQGGYNEQFF
once,TRBJ1-6,TRBV20-1,TRBD1,TGCAGTGCTCTATTCCAACAGGGGGGGGCAACCCTCCACTTT,CSALFQQGGATLHF
once,TRBJ2-1,TRBV3-1,.,TGTGCCAGCAGCCAAGAGGGGACCGTCTACAATGAGCAGTTCTTC,CASSQEGTVYNEQFF
.,TRBJ2-1,TRBV12-5,TRBD2,TGTGCTAGTGGCGAAGCCGGGACTAGCGGGAGAGATGAGCAGTTCTTC,CASGEAGTSGRDEQFF
.,TRBJ2-1,TRBV3-1,.,TGTGCCAGCGGAAATTGGCGGGGCCGTGATGAGCAGTTCTTC,CASGNWRGRDEQFF
.,TRBJ2-3,TRBV27,TRBD2,TGTGCCAGCAGTCCCGGGACTAGCTCATTGACAGATACGCAGTATTTT,CASSPGTSSLTDTQYF
once,TRBJ2-5,TRBV7-2,.,TGTGCCAGCAGCCTCCTCTTTATAAGAGAGACCCAGTACTTC,CASSLLFIRETQYF
.,TRBJ1-1,TRBV10-2,.,TGCGCCAGCAGGTCTAATGAAGCTTTCTTT,CASRSNEAFF
.,TRBJ2-3,TRBV13,TRBD2,TGTGCCAGCAGCTTAGGCCGGGGGGAACTCACAGATACGCAGTATTTT,CASSLGRGELTDTQYF
once,TRBJ1-5,TRBV7-9,.,TGTGCCAGCAGCTTAGCTCAGGCAGGTCAGCCCCAGCATTTT,CASSLAQAGQPQHF
.,TRBJ2-1,TRBV27,TRBD2,TGTGCCAGCAGCTCCGGGACTATGATTTATGGCGATGAGCAGTTCTTC,CASSSGTMIYGDEQFF
.,TRBJ1-2,TRBV12-3/TRBV12-4,.,TGTGCCAGCAGATCCTACACGCTTAACTATGGCTACACCTTC,CASRSYTLNYGYTF
.,TRBJ2-1,TRBV5-1,.,TGCTTCAGCAGCTTGGAGGGCGGGACAACTGAGCAGTTCTTC,CFSSLEGGTTEQFF
.,TRBJ2-5,TRBV18,.,TGTGCCAGCTCACCAGAGGTTAGAGCGGAGGGCCAAGAGACCCAGTACTTC,CASSPEVRAEGQETQYF